The 28 T cell receptor beta chains reported below all come from one sample, sequenced in a study of immune cell composition in non-small cell lung cancer. The data were produced by immunoSEQ multiplex PCR, yet TCRdb's version contains in-frame clones alone and is incomplete. The sample carries 11,000 to 15,000 clones, 81% recorded once. The sequenced sample was lung tumor tissue. The source is a human donor with non-small cell lung cancer.

The chain joins TRBV30 to TRBJ2-3, with D unclear. The CDR3 spans 15 residues. The V end was cut by 1 base, the J end by 0 bases, with 11 bases between. Germline CDR1 is GTSNPN and CDR2 is SVGIG (reference sequence). In DNA, the CDR3 is TGTGCCTGGAGTGAGGTAGGACCGAGCACAGATACGCAGTATTTT. Its protein product is CAWSEVGPSTDTQYF.

The chain employs TRBV5-1 and TRBJ2-3; D might be TRBD2 (5 bases). The CDR3 sequence is 14 residues long. Between the trimmed V and J ends, which lost 8 bases and 0 bases, there was a span of 13 bases. Germline V gene data show CDR1 as SGHRS and CDR2 as YFSETQ. CDR3: CASGGGPSTDTQYF. CDR3 sequence (DNA): TGCGCCAGTGGTGGCGGGCCTAGCACAGATACGCAGTATTTT. Combining the CDR3 with reference TRBV5-1 and TRBJ2-3 gives the whole variable domain KAGVTQTPRYLIKTRGQQVTLSCSPISGHRSVSWYQQTPGQGLQFLFEYFSETQRNKGNFPGRFSGRQFSNSRSEMNVSTLELGDSALYLCASGGGPSTDTQYFGPGTRLTVL.

CDR3 in amino acids: CASSDGGRYEQYF. The CDR3 region has the DNA TGTGCCAGCAGTGATGGTGGGCGCTACGAGCAGTACTTC. This chain links TRBV2 with TRBJ2-7; no clear D. Germline V lookup: CDR1 SNHLY, CDR2 FYNNEI. The CDR3 consists of 13 residues. Trimming took off 3 bases at V and 3 bases at J, with 9 bases between the two ends.

This clone was counted a single time. The V and J genes are TRBV7-2 and TRBJ2-1; 10 positions match TRBD1. Germline V gene lookup returns CDR1 SGHTA and CDR2 FQGNSA. The V gene end was trimmed by 5 bases and the J gene end by 8 bases; junction bases not matched to a gene: 12. The length of the CDR3 is 16 residues. The chain's CDR3 is CASSLLSGQGFDEQFF. The CDR3 DNA is TGTGCCAGCAGCCTTCTATCGGGACAGGGGTTCGATGAGCAGTTCTTC.

The CDR3 protein is CASSVGATGSHEQYF. The CDR3 nucleotides are TGTGCCAGCAGCGTAGGGGCGACAGGGTCCCACGAGCAGTACTTC. The V and J genes are TRBV9 and TRBJ2-7; TRBD1 matches 7 bases. Germline-derived CDR1 and CDR2 are SGDLS and YYNGEE. This CDR3 has 15 residues. J gave up 5 bases and V 0 bases, and 8 bases lay outside the gene matches.

The V call is TRBV11-1, the J call TRBJ2-7; TRBD2 matches 11 bases. This CDR3 contains 15 residues. CDR1 is SGHAT, CDR2 FQDESV, per germline (reference sequence). V lost 6 bases, J lost 3 bases, and 7 bases stayed unmatched. CDR3 sequence: CASSHTSGSIYEQYF. In nucleotides, the CDR3 is TGTGCCAGCAGTCATACTAGCGGGAGTATCTACGAGCAGTACTTC.

The V gene is TRBV6-4, the J gene TRBJ2-1; 13 bases align to TRBD2. CDR1 and CDR2 from the germline V gene are MRHNA and SNTAGT. The CDR3 extends over 14 amino acids. V gave up 4 bases and J gave up 6 bases; unmatched junction bases: 0. Here the CDR3 DNA reads TGTGCCAGCAGTGGACTAGCGGGAGGCAATGAGCAGTTCTTC. This encodes CASSGLAGGNEQFF.

V gene TRBV27 combines with J gene TRBJ1-5, with D maybe TRBD1 (5 bases). Germline CDR1 reads MNHEY; CDR2 reads SMNVEV (reference sequence). V was pared by 2 bases and J by 7 bases, with 21 bases between. This CDR3 is 17 amino acids long. CDR3 protein: CASSLHASTAGRQPQHF. The DNA for the CDR3 is TGTGCCAGCAGTTTACACGCATCGACAGCGGGAAGGCAGCCCCAGCATTTT.

The chain employs TRBV28 and TRBJ2-3; TRBD2 matches 7 bases. CDR3 length: 15 amino acids. Germline V gives CDR1 MDHEN, CDR2 SYDVKM. The V and J ends lost 2 bases and 0 bases, in that order; junction bases with no gene match: 2. CDR3 coding DNA: TGTGCCAGCAGTTTAGCGGGAGATAGCACAGATACGCAGTATTTT. Protein: CASSLAGDSTDTQYF.

The CDR3, as DNA: TGTGCCAGCAGCTTAAGCCGGGACCTCTACGAGCAGTACTTC. Translation: CASSLSRDLYEQYF. The J gene is TRBJ2-7, the V gene TRBV7-8; D assignment may be TRBD1 or TRBD2 (5 bases each). Germline CDR1 and CDR2: SGHVS and FQNEAQ. The CDR3 totals 14 residues. The germline V and J ends were trimmed by 2 bases and 3 bases, with 11 bases remaining between them.

The chain carries TRBV7-9 and TRBJ2-5, with 8 bases identical to TRBD2. Germline lookup yields CDR1 SEHNR and CDR2 FQNEAQ (reference sequence). The V segment lost 2 bases and the J segment 5 bases; nucleotides outside the gene matches: 10. The CDR3 is 16 residues long. The CDR3 spells CASSLLTGRAGETQYF. The CDR3 DNA sequence: TGTGCCAGCAGCTTATTAACCGGGAGGGCTGGGGAGACCCAGTACTTC. The variable domain in full, with the rest retrieved from reference TRBV7-9 and TRBJ2-5, is DTGVSQNPRHKITKRGQNVTFRCDPISEHNRLYWYRQTLGQGPEFLTYFQNEAQLEKSRLLSDRFSAERPKGSFSTLEIQRTEQGDSAMYLCASSLLTGRAGETQYFGPGTRLLVL.

The CDR3 coding sequence is TGTGCCAGCAGCCCAGGGGTACGGCCCTCCTACAATGAGCAGTTCTTC. Translated, it gives CASSPGVRPSYNEQFF. The rearrangement links TRBV5-5 to TRBJ2-1; tentative D call: TRBD1 (6 bases). Trimming cost V 4 bases and J 0 bases, with 14 bases left between them. This CDR3 region has 16 residues. CDR1 is SGHKS and CDR2 is YYEKEE in the germline V gene (reference sequence). Full variable domain (rest looked up from reference TRBV5-5 and TRBJ2-1): DAGVTQSPTHLIKTRGQQVTLRCSPISGHKSVSWYQQVLGQGPQFIFQYYEKEERGRGNFPDRFSARQFPNYSSELNVNALLLGDSALYLCASSPGVRPSYNEQFFGPGTRLTVL.

V usage is TRBV4-1 and J usage is TRBJ2-3, with 14 bases fitting TRBD2. This CDR3 has 16 residues. Germline V gene lookup returns CDR1 MGHRA and CDR2 YSYEKL. The J segment lost 5 bases and the V segment lost 0 bases, leaving 1 base of the junction unmatched. CDR3 bases: TGCGCCAGCAGCCAAGACGGGACTAGCGGGAGAGATACGCAGTATTTT. Protein sequence: CASSQDGTSGRDTQYF.

V gene TRBV5-4 combines with J gene TRBJ2-1; D is ambiguous. Trimming took 0 bases from V and 2 from J, leaving 15 bases between them. This CDR3 is built from 17 residues. Germline assignment: CDR1 SGHNT and CDR2 YYREEE (reference sequence). The CDR3 coding sequence is TGTGCCAGCAGCTTGGCCGTCGCATCTGGGACCTACAATGAGCAGTTCTTC. Translating gives CASSLAVASGTYNEQFF.

The chain is built from TRBV15 and TRBJ2-7; maybe TRBD1 (6 bases). Germline V gene sequence: CDR1 LNHNV, CDR2 YYDKDF (reference sequence). The V and J ends lost 4 bases and 2 bases respectively, with 12 bases between them. The CDR3 runs 14 residues. CDR3 amino acids: CATSMITGTYEQYF. CDR3 coding DNA: TGTGCCACCAGCATGATCACAGGGACCTACGAGCAGTACTTC.

The chain combines TRBV9 with TRBJ1-2; no clear D. The CDR3 is 13 amino acids. The V gene lost 1 base and the J gene lost 4 bases, with 8 bases spanning the gap. Germline V CDR1 and CDR2: SGDLS, YYNGEE. DNA for the CDR3: TGTGCCAGCAGCGTAACGACTAGCTATGGCTACACCTTC. This gives the protein CASSVTTSYGYTF.

This clone was picked up a small number of times. This chain uses TRBV5-4 with TRBJ1-1, with D unclear. Looked up from germline, CDR1 is SGHNT and CDR2 is YYREEE (reference sequence). The CDR3 sequence is 14 residues long. V lost 1 base to trimming and J lost 2 bases, with 9 bases between them. CDR3 in DNA: TGTGCCAGCAGCTTGAGCGCGCTTAACACTGAAGCTTTCTTT. This gives the protein CASSLSALNTEAFF. Based on the CDR3 plus reference TRBV5-4 and TRBJ1-1, the full variable domain is ETGVTQSPTHLIKTRGQQVTLRCSSQSGHNTVSWYQQALGQGPQFIFQYYREEENGRGNFPPRFSGLQFPNYSSELNVNALELDDSALYLCASSLSALNTEAFFGQGTRLTVV.

The V call is TRBV9, the J call TRBJ2-3; D gene ambiguous. CDR1 SGDLS and CDR2 YYNGEE come from the germline V gene. V lost 0 bases and J lost 5, with 4 bases in between. CDR3 length equals 12 residues. DNA of the CDR3: TGTGCCAGCAGCGTAGGGGAAGATACGCAGTATTTT. Residues: CASSVGEDTQYF.

CDR3: CASSQDDRVGGYTF. The CDR3 coding sequence is TGTGCCAGCAGCCAAGATGACAGAGTAGGGGGCTACACCTTC. The chain combines TRBV4-2 with TRBJ1-2; possible D gene TRBD1, 5 bases. The CDR3 has 14 amino acids. Per the germline V gene, CDR1 is LGHNA and CDR2 is YNFKEQ. The ends were cut back, 0 bases at V and 8 bases at J, with 13 bases in the middle.

The V call is TRBV29-1, the J call TRBJ2-1, with D hard to call. The CDR3 is 13 residues long. CDR1 is SQVTM, CDR2 ANQGSEA, per germline. The V gene lost 2 bases and the J gene lost 3 bases, with 8 bases spanning the gap. Here the CDR3 reads CSVESVNYNEQFF. CDR3 DNA sequence: TGCAGCGTTGAATCAGTAAACTACAATGAGCAGTTCTTC.

This clone was counted once. A junction end diverges from the germline sequence, so it may reflect a read error. The chain joins TRBV7-7 to TRBJ2-1, with 7 positions matching TRBD2. CDR1 and CDR2 from the germline V gene are SSHAT and FNYEAQ (reference sequence). The CDR3 spans 15 residues. Written as DNA, the CDR3 is TGTGCCAGCAGTTTAGGACTAGACCCCTGGAATGAGCAGTTCTTC. It translates to CASSLGLDPWNEQFF. Combining the CDR3 with reference TRBV7-7 and TRBJ2-1 gives the whole variable domain GAGVSQSPRYKVTKRGQDVTLRCDPISSHATLYWYQQALGQGPEFLTYFNYEAQPDKSGLPSDRFSAERPEGSISTLTIQRTEQRDSAMYRCASSLGLDPWNEQFFGPGTRLTVL.

This chain joins TRBV18 and TRBJ2-7; D is unclear. Germline CDR1 reads KGHSH; CDR2 reads LQKENI. The CDR3 runs to 12 residues. Trimming pared 2 bases from V and 5 bases from J, leaving 7 bases between. The CDR3 DNA is TGTGCCAGCTCACCAAGTTCCGACGAGCAGTACTTC. It translates to CASSPSSDEQYF. The whole variable domain, remainder taken from reference TRBV18 and TRBJ2-7, is NAGVMQNPRHLVRRRGQEARLRCSPMKGHSHVYWYRQLPEEGLKFMVYLQKENIIDESGMPKERFSAEFPKEGPSILRIQQVVRGDSAAYFCASSPSSDEQYFGPGTRLTVT.

The rearrangement uses TRBV18 and TRBJ1-5, with D maybe TRBD1 (5 bases). The germline V and J ends were trimmed by 3 bases and 1 base, with 13 bases remaining between them. This CDR3 region has 16 residues. Germline loops: CDR1 KGHSH, CDR2 LQKENI. The CDR3 coding sequence is TGTGCCAGCTCACCTGTTGGGGCCTTCAGCAATCAGCCCCAGCATTTT. The encoded protein is CASSPVGAFSNQPQHF.

The V call is TRBV18, the J call TRBJ2-1, with 15 bases aligning to TRBD2. This CDR3 region has 18 residues. Germline assignment: CDR1 KGHSH and CDR2 LQKENI. V dropped 3 bases and J dropped 0; count of bases not matched to a gene: 3. The CDR3 sequence: CASSPGTSGRTSYNEQFF. The CDR3 DNA reads TGTGCCAGCTCACCCGGGACTAGCGGGAGGACCTCCTACAATGAGCAGTTCTTC.

V usage is TRBV7-9 and J usage is TRBJ2-3; TRBD2 agrees at 7 bases. The V and J ends lost 5 bases and 4 bases, in that order; junction bases with no gene match: 15. Per the germline V gene, CDR1 is SEHNR and CDR2 is FQNEAQ (reference sequence). The CDR3 length is 17 residues. The CDR3 region is CASSPGLVSLEADTQYF. The DNA of the CDR3 is TGTGCCAGCAGCCCCGGACTAGTGAGTTTGGAGGCAGATACGCAGTATTTT.

This chain uses TRBV6-5 with TRBJ2-3; 7 bases agree with TRBD2. Germline V gene sequence: CDR1 MNHEY, CDR2 SVGAGI. V lost 2 bases, J lost 0 bases, and 5 bases stayed unmatched. This CDR3 spans 16 amino acids. This chain's CDR3 is CASSYRDGGSTDTQYF. The CDR3 nucleotides read TGTGCCAGCAGTTACCGAGACGGGGGGAGCACAGATACGCAGTATTTT.

The chain uses TRBV6-1 and TRBJ1-5, with 9 bases that match TRBD1. Germline V gene lookup returns CDR1 MNHNS and CDR2 SASEGT. The CDR3 has 20 residues. J lost 1 base, V lost 4 bases, and 17 bases had no gene match. CDR3 region: CASSVSPGTGNRGSNQPQHF. DNA of the CDR3: TGTGCCAGCAGTGTCTCTCCCGGGACAGGGAATAGGGGGAGCAATCAGCCCCAGCATTTT.

The chain joins TRBV5-5 to TRBJ2-5, with D possibly TRBD1 on 5 matching bases. This CDR3 is built from 18 residues. CDR1 is SGHKS, CDR2 YYEKEE, per germline (reference sequence). V lost 1 base and J 3 bases, leaving 22 bases between the germline ends. In DNA form, the CDR3 reads TGTGCCAGCAGCTTGCGTTATAACTCACAGACAGTAAAAGAGACCCAGTACTTC. Amino acid sequence: CASSLRYNSQTVKETQYF.